The 12 T cell receptor beta chains reported below all come from one sample, sequenced in a study of shared clonotypes between healthy human individuals (dated by TCRdb to 2018 to 2020). The library was made by the immunoSEQ multiplex PCR assay. The clones in this table, taken by TCRdb from immuneACCESS, are in-frame only. Not every clone is retained; where verified, under half of the shortfall comes from an unresolved V gene, and the cause of the rest is unknown. This sample holds approximately 620,000 clones; less than 98% were observed only once. About 0.06% of the sample is taken by the ten largest. The specimen was naive CD4+ T cells sorted from blood. The cell subset or site label, read with the paper, signifies: CD45RA+ positively selected. These receptors were collected from a woman younger than 45 in good health.

The chain joins TRBV7-9 to TRBJ2-5; 9 nucleotides align to TRBD2. CDR1 and CDR2 (germline): SEHNR, FQNEAQ (reference sequence). The CDR3 extends over 14 amino acids. V lost 6 bases, J lost 7 bases, and 9 bases stayed unmatched. DNA for the CDR3: TGTGCCAGCAGGTTCGCGGGAGGGGATGGGACCCAGTACTTC. It yields the protein CASRFAGGDGTQYF.

V usage is TRBV4-1 and J usage is TRBJ2-1; possible D gene TRBD2, 6 bases. V was cut by 1 base and J by 1 base, with 11 bases left in between. CDR1 and CDR2 from the germline V gene are MGHRA and YSYEKL. The CDR3 sequence is 16 residues long. Here the CDR3 reads CASSQVSGLSYNEQFF. CDR3 coding DNA: TGCGCCAGCAGCCAAGTTAGCGGACTTTCCTACAATGAGCAGTTCTTC.

This clone was observed a few times. The V and J genes are TRBV5-4 and TRBJ2-2, with 12 nucleotides matching TRBD2. From germline, CDR1 is SGHNT and CDR2 YYREEE (reference sequence). V gave up 1 base and J gave up 5 bases; unmatched junction bases: 6. This CDR3 contains 17 residues. CDR3 loop: CASSLYRLAGETGELFF. Written as DNA, the CDR3 is TGTGCCAGCAGCTTGTACAGACTAGCGGGAGAGACCGGGGAGCTGTTTTTT.

J is TRBJ2-1 and V is TRBV18; TRBD2 aligns across 11 bases. Per the germline V gene, CDR1 is KGHSH and CDR2 is LQKENI. The V and J ends lost 0 bases and 7 bases, in that order; junction bases with no gene match: 5. The CDR3 runs 16 residues. CDR3 amino acids: CASSPPLASGRNEQFF. The DNA of the CDR3 is TGTGCCAGCTCACCACCCCTGGCTAGCGGGAGGAATGAGCAGTTCTTC.

The chain employs TRBV7-8 and TRBJ1-5, with D uncertain. The ends were cut back, 3 bases at V and 1 base at J, with 10 bases in the middle. This CDR3 spans 15 amino acids. Germline CDR1 SGHVS, CDR2 FQNEAQ. This chain's CDR3 is CASSFSDESNQPQHF. Written as DNA, the CDR3 is TGTGCCAGCAGCTTCAGTGACGAGAGCAATCAGCCCCAGCATTTT.

This rearrangement joins TRBV7-2 to TRBJ1-5; no definite D call. The CDR3 consists of 13 residues. Germline values: CDR1 SGHTA, CDR2 FQGNSA. V was trimmed by 1 base and J by 4 bases, leaving 5 bases between them. The chain's CDR3 is CASSLDENQPQHF. CDR3 in DNA: TGTGCCAGCAGCTTAGACGAGAATCAGCCCCAGCATTTT.

The chain is built from TRBV6-5 and TRBJ2-7; D call uncertain. Germline assignment: CDR1 MNHEY and CDR2 SVGAGI. This CDR3 is built from 15 residues. Trimming stripped 0 bases from V and 0 bases from J, with 9 bases between. The CDR3 DNA follows: TGTGCCAGCAGTTACTCGGTCAGGTACTCCTACGAGCAGTACTTC. Protein sequence: CASSYSVRYSYEQYF.

V and J are TRBV30 and TRBJ2-3, with unresolved D. Trimming pared 3 bases from V and 2 bases from J, leaving 15 bases between. The CDR3 totals 15 residues. Germline V gene data show CDR1 as GTSNPN and CDR2 as SVGIG (reference sequence). The chain's CDR3 is CAWRAWGRITDTQYF. The CDR3 nucleotides read TGTGCCTGGAGGGCATGGGGTCGAATCACAGATACGCAGTATTTT. Based on the CDR3 plus reference TRBV30 and TRBJ2-3, the full variable domain is SQTIHQWPATLVQPVGSPLSLECTVEGTSNPNLYWYRQAAGRGLQLLFYSVGIGQISSEVPQNLSASRPQDRQFILSSKKLLLSDSGFYLCAWRAWGRITDTQYFGPGTRLTVL.

The chain uses TRBV28 and TRBJ2-7; 8 bases match TRBD1. CDR1 and CDR2 from the germline V gene are MDHEN and SYDVKM. This CDR3 is 14 amino acids long. V lost 3 bases, J lost 3 bases, and 4 bases stayed unmatched. The CDR3 loop reads CASSFQGAIYEQYF. The DNA of the CDR3 is TGTGCCAGCAGTTTCCAGGGGGCAATCTACGAGCAGTACTTC.

For this clone: Other nucleotide sequences in the sample specify the same CDR3. The chain uses TRBV28 and TRBJ1-4; D call uncertain. V lost 3 bases and J 0 bases, leaving 5 bases between the germline ends. This CDR3 has 14 residues. Germline V gene data show CDR1 as MDHEN and CDR2 as SYDVKM. The CDR3 DNA follows: TGTGCCAGCAGTTTCCCTGCAACTAATGAAAAACTGTTTTTT. Translating it yields CASSFPATNEKLFF.

The chain carries TRBV29-1 and TRBJ2-7; TRBD1 matches 7 bases. CDR1 and CDR2 (germline): SQVTM, ANQGSEA. With V trimmed by 4 bases and J by 2 bases, 11 bases remained unmatched. There are 15 residues in the CDR3. The CDR3 coding sequence is TGCAGCGTTGCATCCCCTAGGACAGGTACCTACGAGCAGTACTTC. Translated: CSVASPRTGTYEQYF.

This clone has only one observation. The chain links TRBV4-1 to TRBJ2-1, with 12 bases matching TRBD2. The CDR3 runs to 21 residues. After removal of 0 bases from V and 2 bases from J, the junction contained 14 bases not matched to a gene. Germline V gene data show CDR1 as MGHRA and CDR2 as YSYEKL. The CDR3 loop reads CASSQEGRTSGTYIAYNEQFF. CDR3 coding DNA: TGCGCCAGCAGCCAAGAGGGTAGGACTAGCGGGACGTACATAGCCTACAATGAGCAGTTCTTC.